A selection of T cell receptor beta chains follows, all from one sample in a study of blood T cell repertoires in COVID-19. TCRdb's copy holds only in-frame clones and misses some; the assay was immunoSEQ multiplex PCR. The profile covers 140,000 to 150,000 clones, with 65% to 85% appearing a single time and around 9% taken by the ten largest. The sample comprised peripheral blood. The receptor set was obtained from a man aged 30 to 45 with COVID-19, enrolled during active disease. Each CDR3 is given with its conserved first and last residue. Some rows mark clone size as missing; the rest say once, few, many or name a class of expanded clone.

CDR3 protein: CASSPQGAVETQYF; clone size: -; V gene: TRBV9
CDR3 protein: CASSSRDRGDTEAFF; clone size: -; V gene: TRBV5-4
CDR3 protein: CASSAGMGATEAFF; clone size: -; V gene: TRBV18
CDR3 protein: CASSFSGKQFF; clone size: -; V gene: TRBV7-2
CDR3 protein: CASSYPVASGSVGQYEQYF; clone size: -; V gene: TRBV6-2/TRBV6-3
CDR3 protein: CASSLAVGSGRAYEQYF; clone size: -; V gene: TRBV7-6
CDR3 protein: CASSENSGTGLVYF; clone size: -; V gene: TRBV6-1
CDR3 protein: CASSSSPWGRGFGYTF; clone size: -; V gene: TRBV2
CDR3 protein: CASSSGGADTQYF; clone size: -; V gene: TRBV10-1
CDR3 protein: CASSPHRAGTDTQYF; clone size: -; V gene: TRBV10-2
CDR3 protein: CASSSTVYEQYF; clone size: -; V gene: TRBV12-3/TRBV12-4
CDR3 protein: CASSLDSFSSYNSPLHF; clone size: -; V gene: TRBV5-1
CDR3 protein: CASIPGTGAGLNTEAFF; clone size: -; V gene: TRBV19
CDR3 protein: CASSYRLRDRLFF; clone size: -; V gene: TRBV6-5
CDR3 protein: CASRQGMVYEQYF; clone size: -; V gene: TRBV27
CDR3 protein: CASINRVTNEKLFF; clone size: -; V gene: TRBV2
CDR3 protein: CASSLRTGTVVDLGTEAFF; clone size: -; V gene: TRBV7-2
CDR3 protein: CASSWGANTGELFF; clone size: -; V gene: TRBV7-8
CDR3 protein: CASSPRPDYEQYF; clone size: -; V gene: TRBV18
CDR3 protein: CAIQDRGETDTQYF; clone size: -; V gene: TRBV6-5
CDR3 protein: CASTPGAGELFF; clone size: -; V gene: TRBV6-5
CDR3 protein: CASSEDGGSSPLHF; clone size: -; V gene: TRBV2
CDR3 protein: CASSPSGGSGYNEQFF; clone size: -; V gene: TRBV7-2
CDR3 protein: CASSGDSVNSPLHF; clone size: -; V gene: TRBV2
CDR3 protein: CASSFGRRGRPLEQYF; clone size: -; V gene: TRBV13
CDR3 protein: CASSDPGASYGYTF; clone size: -; V gene: TRBV5-4
CDR3 protein: CASSLSSPDTAGGSYNEQFF; clone size: -; V gene: TRBV27
CDR3 protein: CASSKDRAASEAFF; clone size: -; V gene: TRBV19
CDR3 protein: CAISTVQGSVQPQHF; clone size: -; V gene: TRBV10-3
CDR3 protein: CASSQGQINEKLFF; clone size: -; V gene: TRBV3-1/TRBV3-2
CDR3 protein: CASSYQREQYF; clone size: -; V gene: TRBV6-5
CDR3 protein: CASRLQGGGRGYGYTF; clone size: -; V gene: TRBV7-8
CDR3 protein: CASSPTGAKNIQYF; clone size: -; V gene: TRBV11-2
CDR3 protein: CASSLAGPPEFF; clone size: -; V gene: TRBV14
CDR3 protein: CASSLGLDYEQYF; clone size: -; V gene: TRBV27
CDR3 protein: CTSSQGETAPSYEQYF; clone size: -; V gene: TRBV1
CDR3 protein: CASSESSTDTQYF; clone size: medium-sized; V gene: TRBV6-4
CDR3 protein: CASKAGKNYGYTF; clone size: -; V gene: TRBV28
CDR3 protein: CASYNGQAPNYGYTF; clone size: -; V gene: TRBV25-1
CDR3 protein: CASSSSGPGAEAFF; clone size: -; V gene: TRBV11-3
CDR3 protein: CASSLALANNEQFF; clone size: -; V gene: TRBV7-9
CDR3 protein: CAISERAGQGNTIYF; clone size: -; V gene: TRBV10-3
CDR3 protein: CASSQPTGDYGYTF; clone size: -; V gene: TRBV4-1
CDR3 protein: CASSPSLGGLNYGYTF; clone size: -; V gene: TRBV27
CDR3 protein: CASSCRDREYYEQYF; clone size: -; V gene: TRBV7-3
CDR3 protein: CASSSRGTNVPTQAHGNTIYF; clone size: -; V gene: TRBV28
CDR3 protein: CASSPAGGGQNEQFF; clone size: -; V gene: TRBV6-5
CDR3 protein: CASSITSGRPEQFF; clone size: -; V gene: TRBV2
CDR3 protein: CASSRDRLMNTEAFF; clone size: once; V gene: TRBV6-5
CDR3 protein: CAISAPGSTYNEQFF; clone size: few; V gene: TRBV10-3
CDR3 protein: CASSVGLAGANTGELFF; clone size: -; V gene: TRBV2
CDR3 protein: CASSWGLQVGLEQYF; clone size: -; V gene: TRBV7-2
CDR3 protein: CASSVVRTSSTDTQYF; clone size: -; V gene: TRBV9
CDR3 protein: CASSQSPGQGGGEQFF; clone size: few; V gene: TRBV4-2
CDR3 protein: CASSLTSSGRGLYF; clone size: -; V gene: TRBV5-8
CDR3 protein: CASSQPSRGNEQFF; clone size: -; V gene: TRBV3-1/TRBV3-2
CDR3 protein: CASSLVMATQYF; clone size: -; V gene: TRBV5-6